The next 30 T cell receptor beta chains were all read from a single sample in a study of CD8 T cells in ankylosing spondylitis. Their specific antigens are unknown. TCRdb re-called the 5' RACE reads with MiXCR, one entry per CDR3 protein. The repertoire holds more than 250,000 distinct CDR3 sequences, roughly 8% seen once, with roughly 15% in the top ten. Regarding the study as a whole: There was a TCR beta motif, made of several highly homologous variants, that appeared characteristic of ankylosing spondylitis blood.

The specimen was blood, either unsorted or a sorted T cell fraction (not recorded which). The receptors stem from a male donor with ankylosing spondylitis.

This clonotype was observed a few times. V usage is TRBV2 and J usage is TRBJ2-7; D is perhaps TRBD2 (5 bases). The germline CDR1 and CDR2 sequences are SNHLY and FYNNEI. The CDR3 contains 15 residues. The V gene lost 1 base and the J gene lost 6 bases, with 16 bases spanning the gap. In DNA form, the CDR3 reads TGTGCCAGCAGTGAAGGGCTTCTTGAGGGAATCGAGCAGTACTTC. This sequence encodes CASSEGLLEGIEQYF.

In its sample, this clonotype was seen a few times. J is TRBJ2-2 and V is TRBV4-3; possible D gene TRBD1, 6 bases. The V and J ends lost 0 bases and 4 bases respectively, with 12 bases between them. There are 16 residues in the CDR3. Germline values: CDR1 LGHNA, CDR2 YSLEER. The CDR3 DNA is TGCGCCAGCAGCCAAGAGGGGGCGACAATCACCGGGGAGCTGTTTTTT. This translates into CASSQEGATITGELFF.

This clonotype appeared many times. The V and J genes are TRBV5-1 and TRBJ2-1, with D perhaps TRBD1 or TRBD2 (5 bases each). The CDR3 runs 18 residues. Trimming pared 4 bases from V and 3 bases from J, leaving 23 bases between. Germline CDR1 SGHRS, CDR2 YFSETQ. The CDR3 sequence is CASSAPGRSTGIYNEQFF. DNA of the CDR3: TGCGCCAGCAGCGCGCCGGGACGATCAACCGGAATCTACAATGAGCAGTTCTTC. Complete variable domain (other parts from reference TRBV5-1 and TRBJ2-1): KAGVTQTPRYLIKTRGQQVTLSCSPISGHRSVSWYQQTPGQGLQFLFEYFSETQRNKGNFPGRFSGRQFSNSRSEMNVSTLELGDSALYLCASSAPGRSTGIYNEQFFGPGTRLTVL.

The chain joins TRBV19 to TRBJ2-1, with TRBD1 matching over 8 bases. The CDR3 totals 15 residues. Germline V CDR1 and CDR2: LNHDA, SQIVND (reference sequence). The J segment lost 6 bases and the V segment lost 3 bases, leaving 7 bases of the junction unmatched. The DNA of the CDR3 is TGTGCCAGTAGTATCGGCGAGGACAGGGCCAATGAGCAGTTCTTC. This codes for CASSIGEDRANEQFF.

This clonotype showed up just a few times. This sequence joins TRBV11-3 and TRBJ2-3; no reliable D call. The length of the CDR3 is 12 residues. Germline assignment: CDR1 SGHNT and CDR2 YENEEA. The germline V and J ends were trimmed by 1 base and 7 bases, with 6 bases remaining between them. CDR3 nucleotide sequence: TGTGCCAGCAGCTTAGCTCGACATACGCAGTATTTT. It translates to CASSLARHTQYF.

This clonotype has just a few counts. The chain employs TRBV27 and TRBJ2-1, with TRBD2 as a possible D gene (6 bases). The germline V and J ends were trimmed by 3 bases and 6 bases, with 18 bases remaining between them. The CDR3 is 16 amino acids. Germline CDR1 reads MNHEY; CDR2 reads SMNVEV (reference sequence). The CDR3 loop is CASSFIPGLPANEQFF. CDR3 nucleotides: TGTGCCAGCAGTTTCATCCCGGGACTGCCAGCCAATGAGCAGTTCTTC.

This clonotype occurred many times. This chain links TRBV12-3 or TRBV12-4 with TRBJ2-7, with 11 bases matching TRBD1. J was trimmed by 4 bases and V by 5 bases; bases with no gene match: 7. The CDR3 totals 15 residues. DNA of the CDR3: TGTGCCAGCAGTCCGGGGACAGGGGGTCTGTACGAGCAGTACTTC. Translating gives CASSPGTGGLYEQYF.

The CDR3 DNA sequence: TGTGCCAGCCACCTAAGGGGGAGAAAAACCGGGGAGCTGTTTTTT. It yields the protein CASHLRGRKTGELFF. The chain uses TRBV12-3 or TRBV12-4 and TRBJ2-2; maybe TRBD1 (6 bases). V gave up 8 bases and J gave up 5 bases, with 18 bases separating them. The CDR3 consists of 15 residues.

This clonotype was recorded a few times. The V gene is TRBV3-1, the J gene TRBJ1-5; D is unclear. Germline V gives CDR1 LGHDT, CDR2 YNNKEL (reference sequence). V was clipped by 1 base and J by 5 bases, with 6 bases between them. The CDR3 runs 13 residues. In DNA, the CDR3 is TGTGCCAGCAGCCAAGGATACGATCAGCCCCAGCATTTT. Its protein product is CASSQGYDQPQHF. Full variable domain (missing parts from reference TRBV3-1 and TRBJ1-5): DTAVSQTPKYLVTQMGNDKSIKCEQNLGHDTMYWYKQDSKKFLKIMFSYNNKELIINETVPNRFSPKSPDKAHLNLHINSLELGDSAVYFCASSQGYDQPQHFGDGTRLSIL.

Only a few counts were recorded for this clonotype. V gene TRBV27 combines with J gene TRBJ2-1, with D perhaps matching TRBD2 (5 bases). Germline CDR1 is MNHEY and CDR2 is SMNVEV (reference sequence). The V end lost 2 bases, the J end lost 7 bases, and 12 bases lay between the germline ends. The CDR3 has 14 residues. CDR3 DNA sequence: TGTGCCAGCAGTTTAAGGACTCCGCCTAATGAGCAGTTCTTC. This translates into CASSLRTPPNEQFF.

Many counts were recorded for this clonotype. The rearrangement joins TRBV14 to TRBJ2-5; D not resolved. V was cut by 1 base and J by 0 bases, with 6 bases left in between. This CDR3 spans 14 amino acids. Germline CDR1 and CDR2: SGHDN and FVKESK. CDR3 loop: CASSQAEYQETQYF. The CDR3 nucleotides read TGTGCCAGCAGCCAAGCGGAATACCAAGAGACCCAGTACTTC.

The J gene is TRBJ2-1, the V gene TRBV7-2, with D possibly TRBD2 on 6 matching bases. The CDR3 extends over 14 amino acids. Germline V CDR1 and CDR2: SGHTA, FQGNSA. Trimming shortened V by 5 bases and J by 10 bases, and 18 bases separated the two germline ends. The CDR3 DNA follows: TGTGCCAGCAGCGTCTCCGGGACTCCTAGGGAGCAGTTCTTC. This codes for CASSVSGTPREQFF.

The V call is TRBV6-2 or TRBV6-3, the J call TRBJ2-5, with 8 nucleotides matching TRBD2. The CDR3 is made up of 15 amino acids. Trimming at V came to 2 bases and at J to 4 bases, leaving 6 bases not matched to a gene. The germline V gene has CDR1 MNHEY and CDR2 SVGEGT. DNA of the CDR3: TGTGCCAGCAGTTACCTAAGCGGGAGAGGAGAGACCCAGTACTTC. Amino acids: CASSYLSGRGETQYF.

This clonotype was seen more than once but under ten times. The chain carries TRBV20-1 and TRBJ2-7, with 7 bases aligning to TRBD2. J was trimmed by 3 bases and V by 0 bases; bases with no gene match: 8. Germline assignment: CDR1 DFQATT and CDR2 SNEGSKA (reference sequence). This CDR3 contains 15 residues. CDR3 DNA sequence: TGCAGTGCTAGAGATCCAAAGCGGGACGGCTACGAGCAGTACTTC. It codes for CSARDPKRDGYEQYF.

This clonotype was counted only a few times. A read error may produce the germline difference seen at one junction end. The chain couples TRBV3-1 to TRBJ2-7, with D possibly being TRBD1 (6 bases). Germline CDR1 LGHDT, CDR2 YNNKEL (reference sequence). The CDR3 sequence is 14 residues long. The CDR3 loop is CANSQDRTAYEQYF. For the CDR3, the DNA is TGTGCCAACAGCCAAGATAGGACAGCGTACGAGCAGTACTTC.

The chain's CDR3 is CASSYRSGSYNEQFF. CDR3 coding DNA: TGTGCCAGCAGTTACCGGTCGGGGTCATACAATGAGCAGTTCTTC. This chain connects TRBV6-5 to TRBJ2-1; TRBD2 is a possible D gene (5 bases). V lost 2 bases to trimming and J lost 4 bases, with 12 bases between them. Germline lookup yields CDR1 MNHEY and CDR2 SVGAGI. The CDR3 length is 15 residues.

The chain couples TRBV7-9 to TRBJ1-6, with no clear D. In germline, CDR1 is SEHNR, CDR2 FQNEAQ (reference sequence). Trimming removed 5 bases from V and 6 bases from J, with 11 bases in between. This CDR3 has 14 residues. Here the CDR3 reads CASSPQAVNSPLHF. In nucleotides, the CDR3 is TGTGCCAGCAGCCCCCAGGCGGTTAATTCACCCCTCCACTTT.

The sample holds a few counts of this clonotype. Here the CDR3 reads CASNDRRTDTQYF. CDR3 nucleotide sequence: TGTGCCAGCAATGACAGACGCACAGATACGCAGTATTTT. This chain joins TRBV21-1 and TRBJ2-3; the DNA was not compared with TRBD1, the D call given in the table. TRBV21-1 is a pseudogene segment. This CDR3 has 13 residues.

The rearrangement joins TRBV5-6 to TRBJ1-2; no clear D gene. This CDR3 spans 13 amino acids. Between the trimmed V and J ends, which lost 0 bases and 2 bases, there was a span of 5 bases. The germline V gene encodes CDR1 SGHDT and CDR2 YYEEEE. This CDR3 reads CASSLAQNYGYTF. Written as DNA, the CDR3 is TGTGCCAGCAGCTTGGCTCAGAACTATGGCTACACCTTC. Looking up the rest from reference TRBV5-6 and TRBJ1-2 gives the full variable domain: DAGVTQSPTHLIKTRGQQVTLRCSPKSGHDTVSWYQQALGQGPQFIFQYYEEEERQRGNFPDRFSGHQFPNYSSELNVNALLLGDSALYLCASSLAQNYGYTFGSGTRLTVV.

The chain combines TRBV3-1 with TRBJ1-1, with 10 bases fitting TRBD1. Germline CDR1 is LGHDT and CDR2 is YNNKEL (reference sequence). This CDR3 is built from 15 residues. The junction had 7 bases not matched to a gene; V was cut back by 3 bases and J by 6 bases. The CDR3 nucleotides are TGTGCCAGCAGCCATGGGGGACAGGGGTTACCTGAAGCTTTCTTT. Encoded protein: CASSHGGQGLPEAFF. The variable domain in full, completed from reference TRBV3-1 and TRBJ1-1, reads DTAVSQTPKYLVTQMGNDKSIKCEQNLGHDTMYWYKQDSKKFLKIMFSYNNKELIINETVPNRFSPKSPDKAHLNLHINSLELGDSAVYFCASSHGGQGLPEAFFGQGTRLTVV.

The chain combines TRBV7-9 with TRBJ2-5, with 14 bases matching TRBD2. Germline CDR1 SEHNR, CDR2 FQNEAQ (reference sequence). This CDR3 is built from 16 residues. The ends lost 5 bases at V and 5 bases at J; junction bases unmatched: 7. The CDR3 nucleotides are TGTGCCAGCAGCCCGGGACTAGCGGGAGAGGCGGAGACCCAGTACTTC. This translates into CASSPGLAGEAETQYF. The whole variable domain, filled in from reference TRBV7-9 and TRBJ2-5, reads DTGVSQNPRHKITKRGQNVTFRCDPISEHNRLYWYRQTLGQGPEFLTYFQNEAQLEKSRLLSDRFSAERPKGSFSTLEIQRTEQGDSAMYLCASSPGLAGEAETQYFGPGTRLLVL.

This clonotype was counted many times. CDR3 sequence (DNA): TGCGCCAGCAGCTTCCCCAGGGTATCCTACAATGAGCAGTTCTTC. Its translation: CASSFPRVSYNEQFF. The V and J genes are TRBV5-1 and TRBJ2-1; tentative D call: TRBD1 (5 bases). The CDR3 spans 15 residues. The V gene lost 2 bases and the J gene lost 1 base, with 10 bases spanning the gap. The germline V gene encodes CDR1 SGHRS and CDR2 YFSETQ.

This chain links TRBV12-3 or TRBV12-4 with TRBJ2-5, with TRBD1 identical over 11 bases. The trim removed 6 bases at V and 5 bases at J, leaving 8 bases unmatched. This CDR3 region has 15 residues. CDR3 protein: CASRLGGTGGETQYF. The CDR3 DNA reads TGTGCCAGCAGGCTAGGGGGGACAGGGGGGGAGACCCAGTACTTC.

This clonotype was detected only a few times. The rearrangement joins TRBV3-1 to TRBJ2-2; 11 bases match TRBD2. The germline CDR1 and CDR2 sequences are LGHDT and YNNKEL (reference sequence). The length of the CDR3 is 18 residues. V dropped 0 bases and J dropped 5; count of bases not matched to a gene: 8. CDR3 loop: CASSQDHTSGSDTGELFF. CDR3 bases: TGTGCCAGCAGCCAAGATCATACTAGCGGGAGTGATACCGGGGAGCTGTTTTTT.

This clonotype was seen more than once but under ten times. The chain combines TRBV20-1 with TRBJ2-7, with 9 bases lining up with TRBD1. The CDR3 spans 15 residues. Losses at the gene ends were 6 bases for V and 3 bases for J; bases not matched to a gene: 12. CDR1 is DFQATT and CDR2 is SNEGSKA in the germline V gene (reference sequence). CDR3 nucleotide sequence: TGCAGTGCCGTACGCCGGGACAGGGCCAACTACGAGCAGTACTTC. Translation gives CSAVRRDRANYEQYF.

In this sample, this clonotype turned up many times. V is TRBV12-3 or TRBV12-4 and J is TRBJ2-1, with TRBD2 identical over 10 bases. The CDR3 covers 17 residues. V trimming: 5 bases; J trimming: 0 bases; junction bases outside the gene matches: 7. CDR3 DNA sequence: TGTGCCAGCAGTCCTGCTAGCGGGGGTTACTCCTACAATGAGCAGTTCTTC. Translating it yields CASSPASGGYSYNEQFF.

This clonotype has more than one count but fewer than ten. The chain joins TRBV10-3 to TRBJ2-5; D may be TRBD2 (7 bases). Germline loops: CDR1 ENHRY, CDR2 SYGVKD. V was clipped by 4 bases and J by 1 base, with 22 bases between them. The CDR3 contains 18 residues. DNA of the CDR3: TGTGCCATCAGTGCGCGGGGGACACCCTTGGGGGGCCAAGAGACCCAGTACTTC. Protein: CAISARGTPLGGQETQYF.

The chain couples TRBV20-1 to TRBJ2-7, with TRBD2 as a possible D gene (5 bases). Germline V gene data show CDR1 as DFQATT and CDR2 as SNEGSKA (reference sequence). This CDR3 is 12 amino acids long. V lost 6 bases to trimming and J lost 7 bases, with 16 bases between them. The DNA of the CDR3 is TGCAGTGCATCGGGATTTCTGGGGGAGCAGTACTTC. Protein product: CSASGFLGEQYF.

The chain combines TRBV7-2 with TRBJ2-1, with TRBD2 identical over 10 bases. The V gene's germline CDR1 is SGHTA and CDR2 FQGNSA. This CDR3 comprises 17 residues. The junction had 11 bases not matched to a gene; V was cut back by 1 base and J by 8 bases. The CDR3 bases are TGTGCCAGCAGCTTAGGGATAGCGGGGGGCCTCTTGGATGAGCAGTTCTTC. The encoded protein is CASSLGIAGGLLDEQFF.

The chain carries TRBV20-1 and TRBJ1-2, with D possibly matching TRBD1 (6 bases). The V and J ends lost 4 bases and 4 bases respectively, with 16 bases between them. The CDR3 totals 14 residues. The germline V gene encodes CDR1 DFQATT and CDR2 SNEGSKA (reference sequence). In nucleotides, the CDR3 is TGCAGTGCTACTTCTTCGACAGGCTTCTATGGCTACACCTTC. Translated, it gives CSATSSTGFYGYTF.